This T cell receptor (beta chain) comes out of a study of cytomegalovirus exposure and HLA in healthy donors. Study-wide results and limits: Reports indicated that the classifier achieved high specificity and sensitivity in diagnosing cytomegalovirus status. In a later analysis, V- and J-gene trimming of beta chains associated with a DCLRE1C missense variant, replicated independently.

PCR primers comprised 60 Vbeta and 13 Jbeta primers. The table came from immunoSEQ multiplex PCR; TCRdb's copy has only in-frame clones and leaves some out. The table includes around 72,000 clones, about 66% detected once. This CDR3 is 14 amino acids long. The germline CDR1 and CDR2 sequences are LNHDA and SQIVND (reference sequence). V gave up 6 bases and J gave up 8 bases; unmatched junction bases: 12. Remarks on this clone: Its target is not known.

Sequencing was done on a sample of PBMCs. The clonotype was recovered from a man aged 40-50 years in good health and CMV-seropositive. The J gene is TRBJ1-2, the V gene TRBV19; 7 bases fit TRBD1. For the CDR3, the DNA is TGTGCCAGTAGCAACCCACACAGGGGTAACGGCTACACCTTC. This codes for CASSNPHRGNGYTF.